Each of the 22 T cell receptor beta chains below was sequenced from the same sample in a study of shared clonotypes between healthy human individuals. Produced via immunoSEQ multiplex PCR; TCRdb's table is partial and in-frame only. The sample holds 800,000 to 950,000 clones, around 96% seen once. CD45RO-negative, CCR7-selected cells formed the naive CD8 fraction, which excluded terminally differentiated effector memory CD45RA+ cells. The material sequenced was naive CD8+ T cells sorted from blood. The receptor source for this set is a man younger than 40 in good health.

The chain is built from TRBV7-9 and TRBJ2-5, with 8 nucleotides matching TRBD1. Germline CDR1 reads SEHNR; CDR2 reads FQNEAQ (reference sequence). After removal of 1 base from V and 3 bases from J, the junction contained 7 bases not matched to a gene. This CDR3 region has 16 residues. For the CDR3, the DNA is TGTGCCAGCAGCTTAGGGACAGGGAAGTTGAAAGAGACCCAGTACTTC. It is translated as CASSLGTGKLKETQYF.

J is TRBJ2-2 and V is TRBV14; tentative D call: TRBD1 (5 bases). The CDR3 contains 16 residues. Germline values: CDR1 SGHDN, CDR2 FVKESK. The V end was cut by 1 base, the J end by 4 bases, with 13 bases between. The CDR3 reads CASSQAQGFPTGELFF. DNA of the CDR3: TGTGCCAGCAGCCAAGCCCAGGGTTTCCCCACCGGGGAGCTGTTTTTT.

In this sample, this clone turned up once. This chain joins TRBV27 and TRBJ2-3; no clear D gene. CDR3 length equals 15 residues. The V end lost 6 bases, the J end lost 2 bases, and 15 bases lay between the germline ends. Germline V CDR1 and CDR2: MNHEY, SMNVEV (reference sequence). CDR3 nucleotides: TGTGCCAGCAGGAAACTCGCAGGAAACACAGATACGCAGTATTTT. Protein: CASRKLAGNTDTQYF.

This chain joins TRBV9 and TRBJ2-1; 9 nucleotides match TRBD1. V gave up 5 bases and J gave up 8 bases; unmatched junction bases: 8. This CDR3 is built from 14 residues. In germline, CDR1 is SGDLS, CDR2 YYNGEE. In DNA, the CDR3 is TGTGCCAGCAGTCCGGGACAGGGTTTGGATGAGCAGTTCTTC. This codes for CASSPGQGLDEQFF.

The CDR3 loop reads CASSPDIGHSYEQYF. CDR3 nucleotides: TGTGCCAGCAGCCCTGACATAGGACATTCCTACGAGCAGTACTTC. The chain is built from TRBV5-8 and TRBJ2-7, with a weak D call TRBD1 (5 bases). Germline loops: CDR1 SGHTS, CDR2 YDEGEE. V was trimmed by 4 bases and J by 1 base, leaving 15 bases between them. The CDR3 has 15 amino acids.

The rearrangement links TRBV13 to TRBJ1-3, with 8 bases matching TRBD1. The V gene end was trimmed by 5 bases and the J gene end by 8 bases; junction bases not matched to a gene: 11. The germline CDR1 and CDR2 sequences are PRHDT and FYEKMQ (reference sequence). This CDR3 region has 15 residues. For the CDR3, the DNA is TGTGCCAGCAGCGCGAGAGGGACAGGAAGCTACACCATATATTTT. Its protein is CASSARGTGSYTIYF. The whole variable domain, filled in from reference TRBV13 and TRBJ1-3, reads AAGVIQSPRHLIKEKRETATLKCYPIPRHDTVYWYQQGPGQDPQFLISFYEKMQSDKGSIPDRFSAQQFSDYHSELNMSSLELGDSALYFCASSARGTGSYTIYFGEGSWLTVV.

The rearrangement links TRBV27 to TRBJ1-5; D gene ambiguous. The germline V gene encodes CDR1 MNHEY and CDR2 SMNVEV (reference sequence). The V and J ends lost 0 bases and 2 bases respectively, with 14 bases between them. The CDR3 covers 17 residues. CDR3 coding DNA: TGTGCCAGCAGTTTATCGAAGGGAGGGCTTGGCAATCAGCCCCAGCATTTT. This gives the protein CASSLSKGGLGNQPQHF.

This chain links TRBV18 with TRBJ2-3; tentatively, D is TRBD1 or TRBD2 (5 bases each). The CDR3 spans 13 residues. The germline CDR1 and CDR2 sequences are KGHSH and LQKENI. Deletions cut 4 bases from V and 6 bases from J, with 11 bases between. CDR3 sequence reads: CASSRDGPDTQYF. Written as DNA, the CDR3 is TGTGCCAGCTCACGGGACGGGCCGGATACGCAGTATTTT.

A single count supports this clone. The chain links TRBV29-1 to TRBJ2-2, with D possibly matching TRBD2 (6 bases). The V end was cut by 6 bases, the J end by 1 base, with 9 bases between. The CDR3 consists of 13 residues. Germline CDR1 is SQVTM and CDR2 is ANQGSEA. CDR3 residues: CSVSSENTGELFF. CDR3 in DNA: TGCAGCGTGTCTAGCGAGAACACCGGGGAGCTGTTTTTT.

The rearrangement links TRBV28 to TRBJ2-3; no definite D call. The CDR3 is made up of 16 amino acids. V was shortened by 5 bases and J by 4 bases, with 19 bases between the two germline ends. Germline CDR1 and CDR2: MDHEN and SYDVKM. The CDR3 sequence: CASSPAVGKWADTQYF. The CDR3 DNA is TGTGCCAGCAGTCCCGCGGTTGGGAAGTGGGCAGATACGCAGTATTTT. The complete variable domain, with remaining parts taken from reference TRBV28 and TRBJ2-3, reads DVKVTQSSRYLVKRTGEKVFLECVQDMDHENMFWYRQDPGLGLRLIYFSYDVKMKEKGDIPEGYSVSREKKERFSLILESASTNQTSMYLCASSPAVGKWADTQYFGPGTRLTVL.

The chain joins TRBV7-7 to TRBJ2-1; the D gene is possibly TRBD1 (11 bases). The CDR3 loop spans 13 amino acids. CDR1 SSHAT and CDR2 FNYEAQ come from the germline V gene (reference sequence). The CDR3 DNA reads as TGTGCTAGCGGGGGGACAGGGGGCAATGAGCAGTTCTTC. As protein: CASGGTGGNEQFF.

The V call is TRBV6-6, the J call TRBJ1-4; possibly TRBD1 for D (5 bases). Germline lookup yields CDR1 MNHNY and CDR2 SVGAGI (reference sequence). The length of the CDR3 is 15 residues. Between the trimmed V and J ends, which lost 4 bases and 12 bases, there was a span of 21 bases. In nucleotides, the CDR3 is TGTGCCAGCAGTTCCGGACGGGGCCGCGGGTCTCAACTGTTTTTT. Translation: CASSSGRGRGSQLFF.

The V and J genes are TRBV7-9 and TRBJ2-1; the D is unclear. Trimming took 5 bases from V and 6 from J, leaving 17 bases between them. Germline lookup yields CDR1 SEHNR and CDR2 FQNEAQ (reference sequence). CDR3 size: 15 residues. The CDR3, as DNA: TGTGCCAGCAGCCCTACCCTCGTCCAAGCCAATGAGCAGTTCTTC. It yields the protein CASSPTLVQANEQFF.

V gene TRBV19 combines with J gene TRBJ2-7; D ambiguous. Germline CDR1 is LNHDA and CDR2 is SQIVND (reference sequence). Deletions cut 2 bases from V and 0 bases from J, with 11 bases between. This CDR3 is built from 15 residues. The CDR3 nucleotides are TGTGCCAGTAGTATACAGCGTGACACCTCCTACGAGCAGTACTTC. This gives the protein CASSIQRDTSYEQYF. Supplemented by reference TRBV19 and TRBJ2-7, the full variable domain reads DGGITQSPKYLFRKEGQNVTLSCEQNLNHDAMYWYRQDPGQGLRLIYYSQIVNDFQKGDIAEGYSVSREKKESFPLTVTSAQKNPTAFYLCASSIQRDTSYEQYFGPGTRLTVT.

The chain joins TRBV27 to TRBJ1-2, with 8 bases fitting TRBD1. The V and J ends lost 5 bases and 8 bases, in that order; junction bases with no gene match: 19. Germline V lookup: CDR1 MNHEY, CDR2 SMNVEV (reference sequence). The CDR3 is 17 amino acids. Here the CDR3 reads CASSPTLGGQGARGYTF. Written as DNA, the CDR3 is TGTGCCAGCAGTCCTACTCTGGGAGGGCAGGGGGCGAGGGGCTACACCTTC.

The chain combines TRBV27 with TRBJ2-3; D is undetermined. In germline, CDR1 is MNHEY, CDR2 SMNVEV (reference sequence). The CDR3 has 15 residues. Trimming cost V 3 bases and J 2 bases, with 12 bases left between them. The CDR3 DNA is TGTGCCAGCAGTTTTTTCCCCCCGAACACAGATACGCAGTATTTT. The encoded protein is CASSFFPPNTDTQYF.

The chain joins TRBV18 to TRBJ1-4; 9 nucleotides line up with TRBD1. The CDR3 loop spans 18 amino acids. The germline CDR1 and CDR2 sequences are KGHSH and LQKENI. The V gene end was trimmed by 3 bases and the J gene end by 0 bases; junction bases not matched to a gene: 8. The CDR3 region is CASSPETGGITTNEKLFF. The CDR3 DNA reads as TGTGCCAGCTCACCGGAGACAGGGGGGATTACAACTAATGAAAAACTGTTTTTT.

The rearrangement links TRBV4-1 to TRBJ2-1, with D perhaps matching TRBD1 or TRBD2 (5 bases each). Germline V gene sequence: CDR1 MGHRA, CDR2 YSYEKL. There are 16 residues in the CDR3. The V and J ends lost 5 bases and 9 bases respectively, with 23 bases between them. CDR3 protein: CASSGADIERFGEQFF. The CDR3 region has the DNA TGCGCCAGCAGCGGGGCTGACATCGAGCGGTTCGGTGAGCAGTTCTTC.

The rearrangement joins TRBV2 to TRBJ2-5; D gene uncertain. The CDR3 extends over 13 amino acids. CDR1 and CDR2 (germline): SNHLY, FYNNEI. Between the trimmed V and J ends, which lost 3 bases and 3 bases, there was a span of 8 bases. CDR3 sequence: CASSDIAEETQYF. The CDR3 DNA is TGTGCCAGCAGTGATATAGCTGAAGAGACCCAGTACTTC.

This chain connects TRBV15 to TRBJ2-1; weak D call: TRBD2 (6 bases). V gave up 3 bases and J gave up 4 bases, with 22 bases separating them. The CDR3 consists of 18 residues. Looked up from germline, CDR1 is LNHNV and CDR2 is YYDKDF (reference sequence). This CDR3 is CATSSRMSGPGVYNEQFF. In DNA form, the CDR3 reads TGTGCCACCAGCAGCCGGATGAGCGGGCCAGGTGTTTACAATGAGCAGTTCTTC.

J is TRBJ2-1 and V is TRBV25-1; D not resolved. Trimming took 4 bases from V and 4 from J, leaving 11 bases between them. This CDR3 region has 14 residues. In germline, CDR1 is MGHDK, CDR2 SYGVNS. The CDR3 nucleotides are TGTGCCAGCAGTGCACGAGACACTTACAATGAGCAGTTCTTC. Its translation is CASSARDTYNEQFF.

This chain uses TRBV7-8 with TRBJ1-2; possibly TRBD1 for D (5 bases). The CDR3 sequence is 17 residues long. V gave up 1 base and J gave up 2 bases, with 17 bases separating them. Germline loops: CDR1 SGHVS, CDR2 FQNEAQ. CDR3 in amino acids: CASSLVATFEGNYGYTF. In DNA, the CDR3 is TGTGCCAGCAGCTTAGTGGCTACCTTCGAGGGGAACTATGGCTACACCTTC.